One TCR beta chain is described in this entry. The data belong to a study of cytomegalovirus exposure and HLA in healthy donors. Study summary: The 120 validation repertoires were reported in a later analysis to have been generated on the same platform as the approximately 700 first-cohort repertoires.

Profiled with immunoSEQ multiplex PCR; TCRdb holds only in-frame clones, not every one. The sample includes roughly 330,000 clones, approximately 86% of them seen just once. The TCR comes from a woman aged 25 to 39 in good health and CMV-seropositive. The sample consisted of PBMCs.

The DNA of the CDR3 is TGTGCCAGCAGCCCACAGGGGGGTTTATTCTCCTACGAGCAGTACTTC. Translation gives CASSPQGGLFSYEQYF. The chain is built from TRBV2 and TRBJ2-7, with 8 bases matching TRBD1. The CDR3 totals 16 residues. The junction had 10 bases not matched to a gene; V was cut back by 6 bases and J by 0 bases. CDR1 is SNHLY and CDR2 is FYNNEI in the germline V gene.